Following are 23 T cell receptor beta chains from one sample sequenced in a study of CD8+ T cells in alopecia areata. Stated treatment: oral pan-JAK inhibitor, 5-10 mg twice daily. RNA extraction and reverse transcription yielded cDNA as sequencing template. Using immunoSEQ multiplex PCR, the repertoire was profiled, and TCRdb retains in-frame clones only, with some absent. This table has roughly 210,000 clones, around 43% appearing once. The sequences come from CD4+ T cells sorted from blood, collected around week 37, from a patient treated with tofacitinib. These receptors were collected from a human donor with alopecia areata.

This clone is a singleton in its sample. CDR3 coding DNA: TGCAGCGTCAGACTAGTCGGGGTCTACGAGCAGTACTTC. This codes for CSVRLVGVYEQYF. This chain joins TRBV29-1 and TRBJ2-7; maybe TRBD2 (6 bases). CDR3 length: 13 residues. Looked up from germline, CDR1 is SQVTM and CDR2 is ANQGSEA. V was cut by 6 bases and J by 3 bases, with 15 bases left in between.

Points on this clone: The sample holds other DNA sequences that translate to the same CDR3. The CDR3 region is CSVGTGNQPQHF. DNA of the CDR3: TGCAGCGTTGGGACAGGTAATCAGCCCCAGCATTTT. The J gene is TRBJ1-5, the V gene TRBV29-1, with 7 bases identical to TRBD1. CDR1 is SQVTM and CDR2 is ANQGSEA in the germline V gene. V trimming: 4 bases; J trimming: 4 bases; junction bases outside the gene matches: 1. CDR3 size: 12 residues. Combining the CDR3 with reference TRBV29-1 and TRBJ1-5 gives the whole variable domain SAVISQKPSRDICQRGTSLTIQCQVDSQVTMMFWYRQQPGQSLTLIATANQGSEATYESGFVIDKFPISRPNLTFSTLTVSNMSPEDSSIYLCSVGTGNQPQHFGDGTRLSIL.

V usage is TRBV27 and J usage is TRBJ2-7; TRBD2 matches at 11 bases. The CDR3 covers 15 residues. Trimming took 6 bases from V and 3 from J; bases not matched to a gene: 7. Germline CDR1 reads MNHEY; CDR2 reads SMNVEV (reference sequence). CDR3: CASRLRLAGNYEQYF. The DNA for the CDR3 is TGTGCCAGCAGACTCCGACTAGCGGGAAACTACGAGCAGTACTTC.

The chain is built from TRBV30 and TRBJ1-2; D is possibly TRBD1 (6 bases). The CDR3 is 17 residues long. V shed 2 bases and J shed 0 bases, with 19 bases lying between them. Germline V gives CDR1 GTSNPN, CDR2 SVGIG (reference sequence). This CDR3 is CAWSLGTWGLTNYGYTF. CDR3 nucleotide sequence: TGTGCCTGGAGTCTTGGGACATGGGGTCTAACTAACTATGGCTACACCTTC.

V gene TRBV11-2 combines with J gene TRBJ2-5; D gene unclear. CDR1 is SGHAT and CDR2 is FQNNGV in the germline V gene. V gave up 2 bases and J gave up 5 bases, with 9 bases separating them. CDR3 length equals 13 residues. In nucleotides, the CDR3 is TGTGCCAGCAGCTTACGATTTTTCGAGACCCAGTACTTC. This translates into CASSLRFFETQYF.

The CDR3 bases are TGTGCCAGCAGCTTCCCAATGACCGGCAATACGCAGTATTTT. It is translated as CASSFPMTGNTQYF. V is TRBV9 and J is TRBJ2-3; D remains ambiguous. This CDR3 has 14 amino acids. Trimming removed 4 bases at V and 7 bases at J, with 16 bases between. CDR1 is SGDLS, CDR2 YYNGEE, per germline.

The chain combines TRBV4-1 with TRBJ1-5; no definite D call. The CDR3 consists of 15 residues. Germline assignment: CDR1 MGHRA and CDR2 YSYEKL. Trimming stripped 1 base from V and 3 bases from J, with 10 bases between. CDR3 in amino acids: CASSQVPRNNQPQHF. CDR3 nucleotides: TGCGCCAGCAGCCAAGTTCCCAGAAACAATCAGCCCCAGCATTTT.

The V call is TRBV20-1, the J call TRBJ1-2; D is undetermined. The CDR3 loop spans 11 amino acids. Germline lookup yields CDR1 DFQATT and CDR2 SNEGSKA (reference sequence). The V end lost 7 bases, the J end lost 4 bases, and 10 bases lay between the germline ends. The CDR3 nucleotides are TGCAGTGTACCTATCCCCTATGGCTACACCTTC. As protein: CSVPIPYGYTF.

This clone was counted only a few times. The chain carries TRBV2 and TRBJ1-1; 7 nucleotides line up with TRBD1. The CDR3 sequence is 14 residues long. The J segment lost 4 bases and the V segment lost 1 base, leaving 3 bases of the junction unmatched. Looked up from germline, CDR1 is SNHLY and CDR2 is FYNNEI. The CDR3 DNA reads TGTGCCAGCAGTGAAGGAGGGGGCGGCACTGAAGCTTTCTTT. Translated: CASSEGGGGTEAFF. Full variable domain (outside the CDR3, taken from reference TRBV2 and TRBJ1-1): EPEVTQTPSHQVTQMGQEVILRCVPISNHLYFYWYRQILGQKVEFLVSFYNNEISEKSEIFDDQFSVERPDGSNFTLKIRSTKLEDSAMYFCASSEGGGGTEAFFGQGTRLTVV.

The genes are TRBV9 and TRBJ1-3; the D is unclear. Germline CDR1 is SGDLS and CDR2 is YYNGEE. V was cut by 4 bases and J by 0 bases, with 14 bases left in between. The CDR3 covers 16 residues. CDR3 DNA sequence: TGTGCCAGCAGCCTAGGCGGATCTTTCTCTGGAAACACCATATATTTT. Translated: CASSLGGSFSGNTIYF.

The rearrangement joins TRBV5-1 to TRBJ2-3; 14 bases fit TRBD2. The CDR3 loop spans 17 amino acids. The V gene's germline CDR1 is SGHRS and CDR2 YFSETQ. The V gene end was trimmed by 4 bases and the J gene end by 5 bases; junction bases not matched to a gene: 9. The CDR3 DNA is TGCGCCAGCAGCCGGACCGGGACTAGCGGGAGTGTAGATACGCAGTATTTT. Encoded protein: CASSRTGTSGSVDTQYF.

The V call is TRBV6-1, the J call TRBJ2-7; TRBD1 matches 12 bases. CDR1 and CDR2 from the germline V gene are MNHNS and SASEGT. The CDR3 is made up of 14 amino acids. V shed 6 bases, J shed 6 bases, and the junction held 6 bases outside the gene matches. The CDR3 here is CASSLRDRGREQYF. For the CDR3, the DNA is TGTGCCAGCAGCCTCCGGGACAGGGGGCGCGAGCAGTACTTC.

This rearrangement joins TRBV2 to TRBJ2-7; 8 nucleotides line up with TRBD1. This CDR3 has 14 amino acids. V shed 5 bases, J shed 6 bases, and the junction held 9 bases outside the gene matches. Germline CDR1 reads SNHLY; CDR2 reads FYNNEI. The CDR3 nucleotides read TGTGCCAGCAGTAAATCGACAGGGGCGGTCGAGCAGTACTTC. It specifies CASSKSTGAVEQYF.

This clone was detected only a few times. The chain employs TRBV2 and TRBJ2-5; tentatively, D is TRBD1 (6 bases). The CDR3 sequence is 13 residues long. V was cut by 3 bases and J by 5 bases, with 10 bases left in between. CDR1 is SNHLY, CDR2 FYNNEI, per germline. The CDR3: CASSDRGGETQYF. Written as DNA, the CDR3 is TGTGCCAGCAGTGACAGGGGTGGTGAGACCCAGTACTTC.

This clone was counted only a few times. This chain uses TRBV7-9 with TRBJ2-1, with D unclear. Trimming stripped 6 bases from V and 1 base from J, with 13 bases between. In germline, CDR1 is SEHNR, CDR2 FQNEAQ (reference sequence). The CDR3 is 15 amino acids. In DNA, the CDR3 is TGTGCCAGCAGTCAATTGGAGTATTCCTACAATGAGCAGTTCTTC. Residues: CASSQLEYSYNEQFF.

Many counts were recorded for this clone. Written as DNA, the CDR3 is TGTGCCAGCATGGGAAGCTCATCTGGAAACACCATATATTTT. Protein sequence: CASMGSSSGNTIYF. This chain links TRBV6-1 with TRBJ1-3; D remains ambiguous. Germline V gene data show CDR1 as MNHNS and CDR2 as SASEGT. The CDR3 has 14 residues. V was trimmed by 7 bases and J by 1 base, leaving 11 bases between them.

The chain employs TRBV15 and TRBJ1-2; 10 bases align to TRBD1. J lost 6 bases, V lost 3 bases, and 4 bases had no gene match. The CDR3 runs to 14 residues. The germline V gene has CDR1 LNHNV and CDR2 YYDKDF (reference sequence). The CDR3 region is CATSRGTGEDGYTF. The DNA for the CDR3 is TGTGCCACCAGCAGGGGGACAGGGGAGGATGGCTACACCTTC.

This clone has only a few counts. This chain connects TRBV30 to TRBJ1-5, with D unresolved. The CDR3 covers 13 residues. The V end was cut by 2 bases, the J end by 7 bases, with 12 bases between. The germline V gene encodes CDR1 GTSNPN and CDR2 SVGIG (reference sequence). CDR3 DNA: TGTGCCTGGAGTAAAAACATCGGGCAGCCCCAGCATTTT. It encodes CAWSKNIGQPQHF.

The CDR3 bases are TGTGCCAGCAGCCAACGGACTAGCGGGAGAAGTGAGCAGTTCTTC. Translation gives CASSQRTSGRSEQFF. The chain carries TRBV14 and TRBJ2-1; 13 positions match TRBD2. This CDR3 contains 15 residues. The ends lost 2 bases at V and 9 bases at J; junction bases unmatched: 4. CDR1 and CDR2 (germline): SGHDN, FVKESK.

This clone was seen more than once but under ten times. This chain links TRBV29-1 with TRBJ2-3, with a possible D match to TRBD1 (5 bases). CDR3 length equals 12 residues. The germline CDR1 and CDR2 sequences are SQVTM and ANQGSEA. The V end lost 6 bases, the J end lost 4 bases, and 11 bases lay between the germline ends. CDR3: CSVGDFADTQYF. The CDR3 nucleotides are TGCAGCGTAGGGGATTTTGCAGATACGCAGTATTTT.

The chain recombines TRBV7-9 with TRBJ2-5; 8 bases are shared with TRBD2. CDR1 is SEHNR, CDR2 FQNEAQ, per germline (reference sequence). The CDR3 contains 18 residues. V lost 1 base, J lost 5 bases, and 15 bases stayed unmatched. CDR3 sequence (DNA): TGTGCCAGCAGCTTAGTCCCGTTTAACGGGGGACTAGGGGAGACCCAGTACTTC. As protein: CASSLVPFNGGLGETQYF.

The chain has TRBV5-1 and TRBJ2-3; 11 bases align to TRBD2. Losses at the gene ends were 0 bases for V and 2 bases for J; bases not matched to a gene: 2. From germline, CDR1 is SGHRS and CDR2 YFSETQ. The CDR3 is 16 amino acids. The DNA for the CDR3 is TGCGCCAGCAGCTTGGGACTAGCGGGGATCACAGATACGCAGTATTTT. Its translation is CASSLGLAGITDTQYF.

V gene TRBV4-1 combines with J gene TRBJ1-5, with 7 nucleotides matching TRBD1. The germline CDR1 and CDR2 sequences are MGHRA and YSYEKL. This CDR3 is built from 16 residues. J lost 0 bases, V lost 4 bases, and 6 bases had no gene match. The CDR3 DNA is TGCGCCAGCAGCCCCACAGGGGCCTATAGCAATCAGCCCCAGCATTTT. Amino acid sequence: CASSPTGAYSNQPQHF.